A single sample gave rise to the 27 T cell receptor beta chains below, sequenced in a study of blood T cell repertoires in COVID-19. The assay was immunoSEQ multiplex PCR, and TCRdb's table has in-frame clones only and misses some. The data hold 450,000 or so clones, with approximately 90% observed a single time. Sequences were obtained from peripheral blood. The receptors originated from a man aged 18 to 35 with COVID-19, enrolled during active disease.

The chain joins TRBV28 to TRBJ2-4; 9 bases align to TRBD1. Per germline, CDR1 MDHEN and CDR2 SYDVKM. This CDR3 has 17 residues. The V and J ends lost 5 bases and 0 bases, in that order; junction bases with no gene match: 8. Here the CDR3 reads CASSLTGTGLAKNIQYF. CDR3 bases: TGTGCCAGCAGTCTTACCGGGACAGGGCTAGCCAAAAACATTCAGTACTTC.

This chain uses TRBV27 with TRBJ2-1; TRBD2 matches at 10 bases. The V gene end was trimmed by 4 bases and the J gene end by 0 bases; junction bases not matched to a gene: 12. This CDR3 has 19 residues. CDR1 is MNHEY, CDR2 SMNVEV, per germline (reference sequence). The CDR3 protein is CASSSSTSGGAGSYNEQFF. CDR3 in DNA: TGTGCCAGCAGTTCGTCCACAAGCGGGGGGGCCGGCTCCTACAATGAGCAGTTCTTC.

The table lists this clone with a count of one. This chain links TRBV27 with TRBJ1-2, with a tentative D call TRBD1 (5 bases). The CDR3 has 13 residues. Germline V lookup: CDR1 MNHEY, CDR2 SMNVEV (reference sequence). V lost 6 bases, J lost 8 bases, and 16 bases lay in between. The CDR3 here is CASSPSLGGGYTF. The CDR3 bases are TGTGCCAGCAGCCCTTCCTTGGGGGGAGGCTACACCTTC.

The chain employs TRBV12-3 or TRBV12-4 and TRBJ1-2, with no clear D. The CDR3 is 13 amino acids. Trimming took off 6 bases at V and 0 bases at J, with 8 bases between the two ends. The DNA of the CDR3 is TGTGCCAGCAGCTACGGTGCTAACTATGGCTACACCTTC. Encoded protein: CASSYGANYGYTF.

The chain employs TRBV5-5 and TRBJ2-7, with TRBD1 matching 7 bases. Losses at the gene ends were 3 bases for V and 6 bases for J; bases not matched to a gene: 9. The germline V gene has CDR1 SGHKS and CDR2 YYEKEE (reference sequence). The CDR3 totals 14 residues. The CDR3 loop is CASSSLDRVTEQYF. The DNA for the CDR3 is TGTGCCAGCAGCTCCTTAGACAGGGTAACCGAGCAGTACTTC.

The chain recombines TRBV2 with TRBJ2-4, with 14 bases fitting TRBD2. Germline V gene data show CDR1 as SNHLY and CDR2 as FYNNEI. The CDR3 has 14 residues. V trimming: 4 bases; J trimming: 9 bases; junction bases outside the gene matches: 2. The CDR3 nucleotides read TGTGCCAGCAGTGGGACTAGCGGGGGGACCATTCAGTACTTC. Translated: CASSGTSGGTIQYF.

A few counts support this clone. The rearrangement links TRBV5-5 to TRBJ1-5; D is perhaps TRBD1 (5 bases). CDR1 and CDR2 from the germline V gene are SGHKS and YYEKEE (reference sequence). This CDR3 is 17 amino acids long. The V gene lost 7 bases and the J gene lost 4 bases, with 24 bases spanning the gap. The CDR3, as DNA: TGTGCCAGCGGCGCAGGGTGGACCCCTATTAGTAATCAGCCCCAGCATTTT. Translating it yields CASGAGWTPISNQPQHF.

The chain links TRBV19 to TRBJ2-1, with D possibly being TRBD1 (6 bases). With 5 bases removed from V and 0 bases from J, the gap between germline ends came to 17 bases. This CDR3 region has 17 residues. Germline assignment: CDR1 LNHDA and CDR2 SQIVND (reference sequence). The CDR3 reads CASSPWTETSSYNEQFF. CDR3 nucleotide sequence: TGTGCCAGTAGTCCCTGGACAGAAACGAGCTCCTACAATGAGCAGTTCTTC.

This clone was found once. The chain recombines TRBV10-3 with TRBJ1-5, with TRBD1 identical over 9 bases. Germline CDR1 is ENHRY and CDR2 is SYGVKD. Trimming cost V 8 bases and J 7 bases; bases outside gene matches: 9. This CDR3 contains 14 residues. CDR3 amino acids: CAISPGQGSQPQHF. In nucleotides, the CDR3 is TGTGCCATCTCCCCGGGACAGGGTTCCCAGCCCCAGCATTTT.

The J gene is TRBJ2-1, the V gene TRBV9; 13 nucleotides align to TRBD2. CDR1 and CDR2 from the germline V gene are SGDLS and YYNGEE. The CDR3 contains 16 residues. The V gene end was trimmed by 0 bases and the J gene end by 5 bases; junction bases not matched to a gene: 2. The CDR3 here is CASSVGLAGGDNEQFF. CDR3 sequence (DNA): TGTGCCAGCAGCGTAGGACTAGCGGGAGGAGACAATGAGCAGTTCTTC.

The chain recombines TRBV5-5 with TRBJ2-1; 7 nucleotides align to TRBD2. The germline V gene has CDR1 SGHKS and CDR2 YYEKEE (reference sequence). With 0 bases clipped from V and 7 bases from J, the junction kept 7 bases outside the gene matches. The CDR3 is 15 amino acids. The CDR3 DNA sequence: TGTGCCAGCAGCTTGGACTTCGGGGGGTCGAATGAGCAGTTCTTC. It is translated as CASSLDFGGSNEQFF. Looking up the rest from reference TRBV5-5 and TRBJ2-1 gives the full variable domain: DAGVTQSPTHLIKTRGQQVTLRCSPISGHKSVSWYQQVLGQGPQFIFQYYEKEERGRGNFPDRFSARQFPNYSSELNVNALLLGDSALYLCASSLDFGGSNEQFFGPGTRLTVL.

V usage is TRBV7-9 and J usage is TRBJ2-5, with a tentative D call TRBD2 (5 bases). This CDR3 spans 15 amino acids. Germline-derived CDR1 and CDR2 are SEHNR and FQNEAQ (reference sequence). V lost 2 bases and J 1 base, leaving 11 bases between the germline ends. In DNA form, the CDR3 reads TGTGCCAGCAGCTTATTTTCGGACTTCCAAGAGACCCAGTACTTC. Translated: CASSLFSDFQETQYF.

The chain links TRBV7-9 to TRBJ2-1, with a weak D call TRBD1 (5 bases). Germline V CDR1 and CDR2: SEHNR, FQNEAQ (reference sequence). V lost 0 bases, J lost 5 bases, and 11 bases lay in between. The CDR3 is 15 residues long. Here the CDR3 reads CASSLALTGNNEQFF. The CDR3 coding sequence is TGTGCCAGCAGCTTAGCACTTACAGGTAACAATGAGCAGTTCTTC.

The chain recombines TRBV10-2 with TRBJ2-7; D is unclear. The germline gives CDR1 WSHSY, CDR2 SAAADI. Trimming shortened V by 0 bases and J by 0 bases, and 3 bases separated the two germline ends. This CDR3 contains 13 residues. CDR3: CASSESGSYEQYF. CDR3 DNA sequence: TGCGCCAGCAGTGAGTCCGGCTCCTACGAGCAGTACTTC.

This clone was seen just once. This sequence joins TRBV27 and TRBJ1-2, with TRBD1 matching 9 bases. Germline CDR1 and CDR2: MNHEY and SMNVEV (reference sequence). With 4 bases clipped from V and 4 bases from J, the junction kept 10 bases outside the gene matches. This CDR3 region has 16 residues. CDR3 in DNA: TGTGCCAGCAGTTCTCCCGAGGGACAGGGAGTCTATGGCTACACCTTC. This sequence encodes CASSSPEGQGVYGYTF.

This clone was recorded only once. This rearrangement joins TRBV6-5 to TRBJ2-7; TRBD1 matches 7 bases. CDR3 length: 15 amino acids. The germline V gene encodes CDR1 MNHEY and CDR2 SVGAGI. J lost 3 bases, V lost 6 bases, and 11 bases had no gene match. In DNA, the CDR3 is TGTGCCAGCAGGGGCCTAGGGGGCAATATCTACGAGCAGTACTTC. This encodes CASRGLGGNIYEQYF.

This rearrangement joins TRBV11-2 to TRBJ2-1; 11 bases line up with TRBD2. CDR3 size: 17 residues. CDR1 and CDR2 from the germline V gene are SGHAT and FQNNGV. V dropped 1 base and J dropped 6; count of bases not matched to a gene: 8. The CDR3 region is CASSLVLRTSGFNEQFF. CDR3 coding DNA: TGTGCCAGCAGCTTAGTTTTGAGGACTAGCGGGTTCAATGAGCAGTTCTTC.

CDR3 amino acids: CASSSPLAGAPRDTQYF. For the CDR3, the DNA is TGTGCCAGCAGCTCCCCACTAGCGGGGGCACCGAGAGATACGCAGTATTTT. The chain links TRBV13 to TRBJ2-3; 11 bases match TRBD2. V shed 4 bases and J 5 bases; nucleotides not matched to a gene: 11. The CDR3 length is 17 residues. Germline-derived CDR1 and CDR2 are PRHDT and FYEKMQ (reference sequence).

Comment on this clone: The sample carries other DNA sequences with the same CDR3. The V and J genes are TRBV19 and TRBJ2-2; a weak D match, TRBD1 (6 bases). This CDR3 is 14 amino acids long. V was pared by 3 bases and J by 5 bases, with 10 bases between. Germline CDR1 is LNHDA and CDR2 is SQIVND (reference sequence). In DNA form, the CDR3 reads TGTGCCAGTAGTATCCTCCAGGGGACCGGGGAGCTGTTTTTT. Encoded protein: CASSILQGTGELFF.

The chain couples TRBV20-1 to TRBJ2-1; 8 bases match TRBD2. The V gene end was trimmed by 3 bases and the J gene end by 8 bases; junction bases not matched to a gene: 9. The length of the CDR3 is 14 residues. Germline-derived CDR1 and CDR2 are DFQATT and SNEGSKA (reference sequence). This chain's CDR3 is CSASWGSGMDEQFF. The CDR3 DNA sequence: TGCAGTGCTAGTTGGGGTAGCGGGATGGATGAGCAGTTCTTC.

This chain connects TRBV7-2 to TRBJ2-1, with TRBD2 identical over 8 bases. The CDR3 is 15 amino acids. Germline lookup yields CDR1 SGHTA and CDR2 FQGNSA. V shed 5 bases and J 4 bases; nucleotides not matched to a gene: 7. The CDR3 region has the DNA TGTGCCAGCAGCCCCGTTAGCGGGACTTACAATGAGCAGTTCTTC. The encoded protein is CASSPVSGTYNEQFF. The entire variable domain, with the rest obtained from reference TRBV7-2 and TRBJ2-1, is as follows: GAGVSQSPSNKVTEKGKDVELRCDPISGHTALYWYRQSLGQGLEFLIYFQGNSAPDKSGLPSDRFSAERTGGSVSTLTIQRTQQEDSAVYLCASSPVSGTYNEQFFGPGTRLTVL.

The V call is TRBV3-1 (or the pseudogene TRBV3-2), the J call TRBJ2-3; 7 bases are shared with TRBD1. The CDR3 runs 16 residues. Trimming cost V 4 bases and J 1 base; bases outside gene matches: 8. CDR1 and CDR2 from the germline V gene are LGHDT and YNNKEL (reference sequence). The CDR3 DNA reads TGTGCCAGCAGCCCCCCCCGGCAGGGGGGCACAGATACGCAGTATTTT. Translated, it gives CASSPPRQGGTDTQYF.

The rearrangement links TRBV19 to TRBJ2-7; a possible D gene is TRBD2 (5 bases). Germline V lookup: CDR1 LNHDA, CDR2 SQIVND (reference sequence). The CDR3 is 13 amino acids. V lost 0 bases, J lost 12 bases, and 15 bases lay in between. The CDR3 protein is CASSIDPWERRYF. Here the CDR3 DNA reads TGTGCCAGTAGTATAGATCCGTGGGAGCGAAGGTACTTC.

The DNA of the CDR3 is TGTGCCAGTCCTAACGCCGACAGGGGGAGCTACGAGCAGTACTTC. Translation: CASPNADRGSYEQYF. V is TRBV6-5 and J is TRBJ2-7, with TRBD1 identical over 9 bases. The CDR3 runs 15 residues. The germline V gene has CDR1 MNHEY and CDR2 SVGAGI. The trim removed 9 bases at V and 3 bases at J, leaving 12 bases unmatched.

V usage is TRBV4-1 and J usage is TRBJ2-2; D perhaps matches TRBD1 (6 bases). V lost 2 bases and J lost 6, with 13 bases in between. The CDR3 consists of 15 residues. Germline CDR1 and CDR2: MGHRA and YSYEKL. CDR3 in DNA: TGCGCCAGCAGCCAACAACAGGGAAACCCCGGGGAGCTGTTTTTT. Its translation is CASSQQQGNPGELFF.

The rearrangement joins TRBV6-1 to TRBJ1-6; D might be TRBD1 (6 bases). The germline V gene encodes CDR1 MNHNS and CDR2 SASEGT. This CDR3 has 14 residues. The V end was cut by 2 bases, the J end by 7 bases, with 9 bases between. The CDR3 nucleotides read TGTGCCAGCAGTGAACACCAGGGGAATTCACCCCTCCACTTT. Translating it yields CASSEHQGNSPLHF.

The V call is TRBV3-1 (or the pseudogene TRBV3-2), the J call TRBJ2-5, with 9 bases that match TRBD2. The CDR3 has 16 amino acids. V lost 0 bases, J lost 6 bases, and 8 bases stayed unmatched. CDR1 and CDR2 from the germline V gene are LGHDT and YNNKEL (reference sequence). The CDR3 is CASSQEGGRASKTQYF. CDR3 bases: TGTGCCAGCAGCCAAGAAGGCGGGAGGGCCAGCAAGACCCAGTACTTC.